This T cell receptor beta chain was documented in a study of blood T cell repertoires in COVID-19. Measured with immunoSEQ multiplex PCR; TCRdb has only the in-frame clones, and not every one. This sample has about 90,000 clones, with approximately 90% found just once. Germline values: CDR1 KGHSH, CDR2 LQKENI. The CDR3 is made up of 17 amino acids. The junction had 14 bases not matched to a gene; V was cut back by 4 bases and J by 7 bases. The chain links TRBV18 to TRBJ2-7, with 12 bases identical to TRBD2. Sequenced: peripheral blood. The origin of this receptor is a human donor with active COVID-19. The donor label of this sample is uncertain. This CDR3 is CASSRASGGAGSNEQYF. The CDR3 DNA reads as TGTGCCAGCTCACGGGCTAGCGGGGGGGCCGGGTCGAATGAGCAGTACTTC.